This TCR beta chain was captured by sequencing in a study of T cell changes during pregnancy in multiple sclerosis. The length of the CDR3 is 14 residues. The V gene lost 0 bases and the J gene lost 6 bases, with 12 bases spanning the gap. The germline CDR1 and CDR2 sequences are SGHKS and YYEKEE (reference sequence). Profiling relied on immunoSEQ multiplex PCR, and the TCRdb table lists in-frame clones only, not all of them. The sample includes more than 40,000 clones, approximately 92% of them seen just once. The rearrangement uses TRBV5-5 and TRBJ1-2; the D gene is possibly TRBD1 (6 bases). Here the sequenced sample was CD8+ T cells from peripheral blood mononuclear cells, taken after pregnancy. The receptor was isolated from a female donor with multiple sclerosis, enrolled in a pregnancy study. This CDR3 is CASSLVSAGDGYTF. CDR3 DNA sequence: TGTGCCAGCAGCTTGGTTTCGGCAGGGGATGGCTACACCTTC.